These 24 T cell receptor beta chains share one sample of origin, sequenced in a study of read filtering for tumor transcriptome and immune sequencing. Molecular barcoded adaptors covering alpha/delta and beta/gamma chains were used on approximately 400 ng RNA. One entry per CDR3 protein results from TCRdb running MiXCR on the reads. The sample records some 130,000 distinct CDR3 sequences, around 13% being singletons. The sample comprised a population of CD138-negative cells sorted from bone marrow. The origin of the receptors is a donor older than 35 with multiple myeloma.

The V gene is TRBV5-6, the J gene TRBJ2-3; TRBD2 aligns across 12 bases. The germline V gene has CDR1 SGHDT and CDR2 YYEEEE. This CDR3 spans 16 amino acids. J was trimmed by 2 bases and V by 0 bases; bases with no gene match: 1. CDR3 DNA sequence: TGTGCCAGCAGCTTGGGACTAGCGGGGGCCACAGATACGCAGTATTTT. Its translation is CASSLGLAGATDTQYF.

This clonotype occurred many times. V gene TRBV2 combines with J gene TRBJ2-5; D unresolved. V was cut by 6 bases and J by 1 base, with 9 bases left in between. The CDR3 length is 13 residues. CDR1 is SNHLY and CDR2 is FYNNEI in the germline V gene. In DNA form, the CDR3 reads TGTGCCAGCAGGGAGCCTAGCCAAGAGACCCAGTACTTC. It yields the protein CASREPSQETQYF.

This clonotype appeared a few times. CDR3 loop: CASSVIRGQWSTGELFF. Here the CDR3 DNA reads TGTGCCAGTAGTGTAATCCGGGGACAATGGAGCACCGGGGAGCTGTTTTTT. This chain joins TRBV19 and TRBJ2-2; a possible D gene is TRBD1 (6 bases). The ends were cut back, 5 bases at V and 4 bases at J, with 20 bases in the middle. The CDR3 consists of 17 residues. The germline V gene encodes CDR1 LNHDA and CDR2 SQIVND (reference sequence).

Concerning this clonotype itself: This is likely a read error, given that the CDR3 carries no conserved phenylalanine or tryptophan at its end. The genes are TRBV2 and TRBJ2-1; 10 bases align to TRBD2. From germline, CDR1 is SNHLY and CDR2 FYNNEI. The CDR3 is made up of 15 amino acids. CDR3 sequence (DNA): TGTGCCAGCAGACGAACTAGCGGGGAGAGTAATGGGCAGTTCCTC. Protein product: CASRRTSGESNGQFL.

This clonotype was found a few times. The chain joins TRBV29-1 to TRBJ2-1; TRBD2 matches at 11 bases. Unmatched junction bases numbered 8, after V lost 3 bases and J lost 1 base. CDR1 and CDR2 from the germline V gene are SQVTM and ANQGSEA. The CDR3 contains 17 residues. The chain's CDR3 is CSVDRASGGLSYNEQFF. The CDR3 nucleotides are TGCAGCGTTGACCGGGCTAGCGGGGGGCTTTCCTACAATGAGCAGTTCTTC.

Concerning this clonotype: Since no conserved phenylalanine or tryptophan closes the CDR3, a read error is the likely cause. The chain couples TRBV29-1 to TRBJ2-2; D unclear. This CDR3 contains 13 residues. V lost 3 bases and J 6 bases, leaving 11 bases between the germline ends. Germline V gene lookup returns CDR1 SQVTM and CDR2 ANQGSEA. CDR3 region: CSVEVARSGELFL. The CDR3 nucleotides read TGCAGCGTTGAGGTAGCTCGATCCGGGGAGCTGTTTCTT.

This clonotype was recorded a few times. This clone may be a read error of a much larger clone one base away. This chain connects TRBV2 to TRBJ2-6, with D possibly TRBD1 on 5 matching bases. The germline V gene has CDR1 SNHLY and CDR2 FYNNEI. The CDR3 is 12 amino acids. CDR3 in DNA: TGTGCCGGCAGGGCTGGGGCCAACGTCCTGACTTTC. As protein: CAGRAGANVLTF.

Note on this clonotype: One base away lies a much larger clone, so this may be a sequencing read error. The chain recombines TRBV20-1 with TRBJ1-1; D call uncertain. The CDR3 is made up of 14 amino acids. V was pared by 3 bases and J by 3 bases, with 14 bases between. Germline CDR1 and CDR2: DFQATT and SNEGSKA (reference sequence). The CDR3 DNA is TGCAGTGCTAGGGCGGGCAGGTCGGACACTGAAGCTTTCTTT. Its translation: CSARAGRSDTEAFF.

On this clonotype: This clone may be a read error of a much larger clone one base away. Since the CDR3 does not end with the conserved phenylalanine or tryptophan, this likely comes from a read error. The chain is built from TRBV7-3 and TRBJ2-2, with 8 positions matching TRBD1. CDR1 is SGHTA and CDR2 is FQGTGA in the germline V gene. The junction had 5 bases not matched to a gene; V was cut back by 5 bases and J by 3 bases. The CDR3 loop spans 15 amino acids. The DNA for the CDR3 is TGTGCCAGCAGCCTCACAGGGGGAGACACCGGGGAGCTGTTTTCT. Encoded protein: CASSLTGGDTGELFS.

As to this clonotype: One base away lies a much larger clone, so this may be a sequencing read error. The chain is built from TRBV6-2 or TRBV6-3 and TRBJ2-3; D remains unclear. Germline CDR1 is MNHEY and CDR2 is SVGEGT. The CDR3 contains 17 residues. V lost 2 bases and J lost 2, with 17 bases in between. The DNA for the CDR3 is TGTGCCAGCAGTTACCCGATTTTAGGCTCCCCCACAGATACGCAGTATTTT. The encoded protein is CASSYPILGSPTDTQYF.

In the case of this clonotype: The likely explanation is a read error, given a far larger clone one base away. The chain uses TRBV11-2 and TRBJ2-1; 9 bases are a match to TRBD2. Germline-derived CDR1 and CDR2 are SGHAT and FQNNGV. The CDR3 has 13 residues. The CDR3, as DNA: TGTGCCAGCAGCTTACATCCTAGCGGGGTCAGTTGCTTC. Translation gives CASSLHPSGVSCF. The full variable domain, its missing parts supplied by reference TRBV11-2 and TRBJ2-1, is EAGVAQSPRYKIIEKRQSVAFWCNPISGHATLYWYQQILGQGPKLLIQFQNNGVVDDSQLPKDRFSAERLKGVDSTLKIQPAKLEDSAVYLCASSLHPSGVSCFGPGTRLTVL.

This clonotype appeared many times. The chain combines TRBV5-1 with TRBJ1-5; D gene unclear. CDR3 length: 9 amino acids. Germline assignment: CDR1 SGHRS and CDR2 YFSETQ. Trimming took 0 bases from V and 15 from J, leaving 4 bases between them. The CDR3 sequence: CASSLARHF. The CDR3 coding sequence is TGCGCCAGCAGCTTGGCTCGGCATTTT.

In the case of this clonotype: A read error may explain this, as a much larger clone is one base away. This chain joins TRBV11-2 and TRBJ1-4; D not certain. In germline, CDR1 is SGHAT, CDR2 FQNNGV. The CDR3 consists of 13 residues. Written as DNA, the CDR3 is TGTGCCAGCAGCTTAGATAACGGCGAAAGACTGTTTTTT. As protein: CASSLDNGERLFF.

As regards this clonotype: A much larger clone lies a single base off, so this may be a read error. The CDR3 here is CASSLFSRAPDTQYF. The CDR3, as DNA: TGTGCCAGCAGTTTATTTAGCAGGGCTCCAGATACGCAGTATTTT. The chain couples TRBV12-3 or TRBV12-4 to TRBJ2-3; weak D call: TRBD1 (5 bases). There are 15 residues in the CDR3. V was trimmed by 2 bases and J by 4 bases, leaving 13 bases between them.

The chain couples TRBV5-4 to TRBJ1-4, with D uncertain. The CDR3 is made up of 15 amino acids. V was cut by 4 bases and J by 3 bases, with 13 bases left in between. Germline values: CDR1 SGHNT, CDR2 YYREEE (reference sequence). The CDR3 loop reads CASSMETAPNEKLFF. In DNA, the CDR3 is TGTGCCAGCAGCATGGAAACAGCGCCTAATGAAAAACTGTTTTTT.

This clonotype has at least ten counts. This sequence joins TRBV5-8 and TRBJ2-7; 7 bases map to TRBD2. Per germline, CDR1 SGHTS and CDR2 YDEGEE. V trimming: 2 bases; J trimming: 5 bases; junction bases outside the gene matches: 10. CDR3 length equals 15 residues. This CDR3 is CASSFLAGGGHEQYF. In nucleotides, the CDR3 is TGTGCCAGCAGCTTCTTGGCCGGCGGGGGACACGAGCAGTACTTC.

This clonotype has ten or more counts. This chain joins TRBV29-1 and TRBJ2-3, with D perhaps being TRBD1 or TRBD2 (5 bases each). Trimming shortened V by 3 bases and J by 1 base, and 11 bases separated the two germline ends. Germline CDR1 and CDR2: SQVTM and ANQGSEA. The length of the CDR3 is 14 residues. The CDR3 sequence: CSVERGTGTDTQYF. The CDR3 DNA reads as TGCAGCGTTGAGAGGGGCACCGGCACAGATACGCAGTATTTT.

This clonotype was recorded once. The chain has TRBV28 and TRBJ1-6; 7 nucleotides align to TRBD1. CDR1 and CDR2 from the germline V gene are MDHEN and SYDVKM. The CDR3 contains 15 residues. V lost 4 bases, J lost 5 bases, and 5 bases stayed unmatched. Here the CDR3 reads CASSSGQAHNSPLHF. CDR3 DNA: TGTGCCAGCAGTTCAGGACAGGCCCATAATTCACCCCTCCACTTT.

This clonotype was recorded many times. The gene calls are TRBV20-1 and TRBJ1-1; D possibly corresponds to TRBD1 (6 bases). The CDR3 totals 16 residues. Per germline, CDR1 DFQATT and CDR2 SNEGSKA (reference sequence). Trimming took 3 bases from V and 3 from J, leaving 20 bases between them. The CDR3 coding sequence is TGCAGTGCTAGGGACACCTCACAGGGAGGGGACACTGAAGCTTTCTTT. Translation gives CSARDTSQGGDTEAFF.

This clonotype was observed many times. J is TRBJ1-2 and V is TRBV2, with D perhaps TRBD1 (6 bases). V lost 8 bases and J lost 3, with 16 bases in between. CDR3 length: 14 amino acids. Germline CDR1 SNHLY, CDR2 FYNNEI. CDR3 amino acids: CASSPGAGDYGYTF. CDR3 sequence (DNA): TGTGCCAGCTCCCCGGGGGCAGGGGACTATGGCTACACCTTC. The full variable domain, its missing parts supplied by reference TRBV2 and TRBJ1-2, is EPEVTQTPSHQVTQMGQEVILRCVPISNHLYFYWYRQILGQKVEFLVSFYNNEISEKSEIFDDQFSVERPDGSNFTLKIRSTKLEDSAMYFCASSPGAGDYGYTFGSGTRLTVV.

Many counts were recorded for this clonotype. The V and J genes are TRBV6-5 and TRBJ1-5; possible D gene TRBD1, 5 bases. V was cut by 2 bases and J by 6 bases, with 11 bases left in between. This CDR3 is built from 14 residues. Germline V gene data show CDR1 as MNHEY and CDR2 as SVGAGI. CDR3 coding DNA: TGTGCCAGCAGTTACGGCCGGGGCGGTCAGCCCCAGCATTTT. Translation: CASSYGRGGQPQHF.

This clonotype was recorded a few times. Possible read error: a much larger clone is one base away. V gene TRBV2 combines with J gene TRBJ1-1, with D possibly matching TRBD1 (6 bases). This CDR3 is built from 14 residues. Germline lookup yields CDR1 SNHLY and CDR2 FYNNEI. The CDR3 sequence: CASSGDRLRTGAFF. The DNA for the CDR3 is TGTGCCAGCAGTGGAGACAGGCTTAGGACTGGAGCTTTCTTT.

This clonotype was counted ten times or more. This chain joins TRBV7-9 and TRBJ1-5; 7 bases line up with TRBD1. Trimming cost V 6 bases and J 4 bases; bases outside gene matches: 12. CDR1 and CDR2 (germline): SEHNR, FQNEAQ (reference sequence). The CDR3 spans 16 residues. Here the CDR3 reads CASSTSLGQPNQPQHF. The CDR3 region has the DNA TGTGCCAGCAGTACCTCATTGGGACAGCCTAATCAGCCCCAGCATTTT.

The DNA of the CDR3 is TGTGCCAGCAGCCACGTCGATACGCAGTATTTT. Residues: CASSHVDTQYF. The chain joins TRBV14 to TRBJ2-3; D unclear. The CDR3 sequence is 11 residues long. CDR1 is SGHDN, CDR2 FVKESK, per germline. The ends were cut back, 3 bases at V and 6 bases at J, with 4 bases in the middle.